Following are 22 T cell receptor beta chains from one sample sequenced in a study of response to subunit inactivated influenza vaccine. One entry per CDR3 protein results from TCRdb running MiXCR on the RT-PCR reads. The sample includes roughly 570,000 distinct CDR3 sequences, around 13% of them seen just once. Specimen: PBMCs from blood, collected roughly 45 days after vaccination. These receptors originate from a man aged 50 or older who received an inactivated influenza vaccine.

In this sample, this clonotype turned up a few times. The chain has TRBV6-5 and TRBJ2-2; D is perhaps TRBD2 (5 bases). The CDR3 totals 14 residues. V shed 0 bases and J shed 4 bases, with 6 bases lying between them. CDR1 and CDR2 from the germline V gene are MNHEY and SVGAGI. In DNA, the CDR3 is TGTGCCAGCAGTTACTCGAGGGTCACCGGGGAGCTGTTTTTT. It translates to CASSYSRVTGELFF.

This clonotype was counted between two and nine times. The rearrangement joins TRBV9 to TRBJ2-1; 8 nucleotides line up with TRBD2. Unmatched junction bases numbered 10, after V lost 3 bases and J lost 5 bases. This CDR3 has 16 amino acids. CDR1 and CDR2 from the germline V gene are SGDLS and YYNGEE. The CDR3 bases are TGTGCCAGCAGCGCCCCCAGCGGGAGCCGCGACAATGAGCAGTTCTTC. Translating it yields CASSAPSGSRDNEQFF.

This clonotype has just a few counts. The chain links TRBV28 to TRBJ2-7; D possibly corresponds to TRBD2 (6 bases). Germline lookup yields CDR1 MDHEN and CDR2 SYDVKM. The CDR3 spans 14 residues. V gave up 3 bases and J gave up 3 bases, with 12 bases separating them. The CDR3 loop reads CASSFGGGGYEQYF. The CDR3 nucleotides read TGTGCCAGCAGTTTCGGTGGGGGAGGCTACGAGCAGTACTTC.

A few counts support this clonotype. The CDR3 spells CASSEKQVGQETQYF. Here the CDR3 DNA reads TGTGCCAGCAGTGAAAAACAGGTTGGCCAAGAGACCCAGTACTTC. V usage is TRBV6-1 and J usage is TRBJ2-5, with D maybe TRBD1 (5 bases). Germline-derived CDR1 and CDR2 are MNHNS and SASEGT. The CDR3 runs to 15 residues. Trimming shortened V by 2 bases and J by 1 base, and 11 bases separated the two germline ends.

This clonotype was counted between two and nine times. This chain joins TRBV29-1 and TRBJ2-5; 11 nucleotides line up with TRBD1. Germline V lookup: CDR1 SQVTM, CDR2 ANQGSEA. Losses at the gene ends were 6 bases for V and 5 bases for J; bases not matched to a gene: 8. The CDR3 is made up of 14 amino acids. The CDR3 protein is CSVAGTGGTETQYF. The CDR3 DNA reads as TGCAGCGTGGCCGGGACAGGGGGTACCGAGACCCAGTACTTC.

As regards this clonotype: The junction and the germline gene differ at one end; a read error may be behind it. The V gene is TRBV20-1, the J gene TRBJ2-3, with 8 bases lining up with TRBD1. The CDR3 runs to 17 residues. Germline assignment: CDR1 DFQATT and CDR2 SNEGSKA (reference sequence). The CDR3, as DNA: TGCTGTGCTAGAGAGCCCCGGACAGGGTGGAAGACAGATACGCAGTATTTT. Translating it yields CCAREPRTGWKTDTQYF.

The chain employs TRBV9 and TRBJ1-4; 7 bases agree with TRBD1. V dropped 5 bases and J dropped 2; count of bases not matched to a gene: 3. The CDR3 contains 14 residues. Per the germline V gene, CDR1 is SGDLS and CDR2 is YYNGEE. The CDR3 nucleotides are TGTGCCAGCAGTCCGGGACAGACTAATGAAAAACTGTTTTTT. Translation: CASSPGQTNEKLFF.

There are a few counts of this clonotype. The rearrangement uses TRBV5-1 and TRBJ1-1, with D perhaps TRBD1 (6 bases). The CDR3 consists of 14 residues. Trimming removed 3 bases at V and 4 bases at J, with 13 bases between. Germline V lookup: CDR1 SGHRS, CDR2 YFSETQ. The chain's CDR3 is CASSSHRVGTEAFF. DNA for the CDR3: TGCGCCAGCAGCTCCCACAGGGTCGGCACTGAAGCTTTCTTT.

This clonotype has more than one count but fewer than ten. The chain carries TRBV29-1 and TRBJ2-1, with TRBD1 as a possible D gene (5 bases). CDR1 and CDR2 from the germline V gene are SQVTM and ANQGSEA. V lost 7 bases, J lost 0 bases, and 10 bases lay in between. The length of the CDR3 is 13 residues. Here the CDR3 reads CSGHRSSYNEQFF. The CDR3 nucleotides read TGCAGCGGACACAGGAGCTCCTACAATGAGCAGTTCTTC.

This clonotype turned up a few times. V and J are TRBV20-1 and TRBJ2-3; TRBD2 might be the D (7 bases). CDR3 length: 15 residues. The germline gives CDR1 DFQATT, CDR2 SNEGSKA (reference sequence). The V gene lost 0 bases and the J gene lost 8 bases, with 18 bases spanning the gap. The CDR3 bases are TGCAGTGCTAGAGATGAAAGGCGGGGGCTTGGTACGCAGTATTTT. This gives the protein CSARDERRGLGTQYF.

This clonotype has at least ten counts. The chain combines TRBV5-5 with TRBJ1-2; D gene ambiguous. This CDR3 contains 14 residues. Germline CDR1 reads SGHKS; CDR2 reads YYEKEE (reference sequence). The germline V and J ends were trimmed by 0 bases and 4 bases, with 10 bases remaining between them. The CDR3 DNA sequence: TGTGCCAGCAGCTTGGTCGCACTGTCCTATGGCTACACCTTC. It codes for CASSLVALSYGYTF.

The gene calls are TRBV20-1 and TRBJ2-7, with 14 nucleotides matching TRBD2. This CDR3 region has 18 residues. The V gene end was trimmed by 2 bases and the J gene end by 4 bases; junction bases not matched to a gene: 13. CDR1 and CDR2 from the germline V gene are DFQATT and SNEGSKA (reference sequence). The CDR3 loop is CSARYWQGLAGAGYEQYF. DNA for the CDR3: TGCAGTGCTAGATATTGGCAGGGACTAGCGGGGGCGGGGTACGAGCAGTACTTC.

This clonotype was seen a handful of times. The chain recombines TRBV20-1 with TRBJ2-2; 8 bases match TRBD2. CDR3 length: 15 residues. Germline CDR1 is DFQATT and CDR2 is SNEGSKA (reference sequence). V shed 2 bases, J shed 4 bases, and the junction held 6 bases outside the gene matches. This CDR3 is CSARSSGAFTGELFF. CDR3 DNA sequence: TGCAGTGCTAGAAGTAGCGGGGCCTTCACCGGGGAGCTGTTTTTT.

This clonotype was seen a few times. V is TRBV20-1 and J is TRBJ1-5, with D maybe TRBD1 (5 bases). Germline V lookup: CDR1 DFQATT, CDR2 SNEGSKA (reference sequence). Trimming removed 1 base from V and 3 bases from J, with 10 bases in between. This CDR3 comprises 14 residues. The CDR3 nucleotides are TGCAGTGCTAGAGTGGGGCAGTACAATCAGCCCCAGCATTTT. Its protein product is CSARVGQYNQPQHF.

This clonotype has more than one count but fewer than ten. This chain links TRBV6-5 with TRBJ2-5; D is possibly TRBD2 (6 bases). The CDR3 is 15 amino acids. Trimming shortened V by 2 bases and J by 4 bases, and 14 bases separated the two germline ends. Germline loops: CDR1 MNHEY, CDR2 SVGAGI. This CDR3 is CASSYGGGIGETQYF. The CDR3 bases are TGTGCCAGCAGTTACGGCGGAGGGATCGGAGAGACCCAGTACTTC.

This clonotype has just a few counts. V usage is TRBV29-1 and J usage is TRBJ1-4; no clear D. V lost 7 bases to trimming and J lost 2 bases, with 11 bases between them. Germline CDR1 reads SQVTM; CDR2 reads ANQGSEA. The CDR3 is 13 amino acids. The CDR3 sequence is CSAVVSTNEKLFF. CDR3 in DNA: TGCAGCGCGGTGGTATCGACTAATGAAAAACTGTTTTTT.

This clonotype was detected only a few times. The chain links TRBV6-2 or TRBV6-3 to TRBJ2-7, with D tentatively TRBD1 (5 bases). Germline values: CDR1 MNHEY, CDR2 SVGEGT. V lost 2 bases and J 12 bases, leaving 14 bases between the germline ends. This CDR3 region has 12 residues. The CDR3 DNA is TGTGCCAGCAGTTACGAAAGGGGCCTTTGGTACTTC. Translating gives CASSYERGLWYF.

This clonotype was detected a few times. The CDR3 region has the DNA TGTGCCAGCAGTTCCGGGACTAGCGGGAGGGGGACCGGGGAGCTGTTTTTT. Amino acid sequence: CASSSGTSGRGTGELFF. V and J are TRBV12-3 or TRBV12-4 and TRBJ2-2; 16 bases fit TRBD2. The CDR3 length is 17 residues. Trimming took 4 bases from V and 5 from J; bases not matched to a gene: 4.

This clonotype was observed a handful of times. V is TRBV4-1 and J is TRBJ1-2; the match to TRBD1 covers 7 bases. Germline loops: CDR1 MGHRA, CDR2 YSYEKL. J gave up 6 bases and V 2 bases, and 9 bases lay outside the gene matches. This CDR3 has 15 amino acids. In DNA form, the CDR3 reads TGCGCCAGCAGCCAACAGGTGACAGGGCTGCATGGCTACACCTTC. Translated: CASSQQVTGLHGYTF.

The chain has TRBV24-1 and TRBJ2-3; TRBD1 aligns across 8 bases. Germline values: CDR1 KGHDR, CDR2 SFDVKD. The CDR3 covers 18 residues. V was pared by 4 bases and J by 0 bases, with 11 bases of the junction left unmatched. The CDR3 reads CATSDRTGRPGSTDTQYF. In DNA form, the CDR3 reads TGTGCCACCAGTGACCGGACAGGGCGCCCTGGTAGCACAGATACGCAGTATTTT.

This clonotype showed up just a few times. The chain employs TRBV3-1 and TRBJ2-7; 9 bases map to TRBD1. This CDR3 has 13 residues. The germline CDR1 and CDR2 sequences are LGHDT and YNNKEL (reference sequence). The V segment lost 4 bases and the J segment 7 bases; nucleotides outside the gene matches: 5. The CDR3: CASSLDRGREQYF. The CDR3 nucleotides read TGTGCCAGCAGCCTGGACAGGGGAAGGGAGCAGTACTTC.

This clonotype was seen repeatedly, ten times or more. The rearrangement links TRBV7-2 to TRBJ2-3, with unresolved D. The ends were cut back, 5 bases at V and 2 bases at J, with 11 bases in the middle. Germline-derived CDR1 and CDR2 are SGHTA and FQGNSA. The CDR3 spans 14 residues. This CDR3 is CASSHRHHTDTQYF. CDR3 sequence (DNA): TGTGCCAGCAGCCATCGTCATCACACAGATACGCAGTATTTT.